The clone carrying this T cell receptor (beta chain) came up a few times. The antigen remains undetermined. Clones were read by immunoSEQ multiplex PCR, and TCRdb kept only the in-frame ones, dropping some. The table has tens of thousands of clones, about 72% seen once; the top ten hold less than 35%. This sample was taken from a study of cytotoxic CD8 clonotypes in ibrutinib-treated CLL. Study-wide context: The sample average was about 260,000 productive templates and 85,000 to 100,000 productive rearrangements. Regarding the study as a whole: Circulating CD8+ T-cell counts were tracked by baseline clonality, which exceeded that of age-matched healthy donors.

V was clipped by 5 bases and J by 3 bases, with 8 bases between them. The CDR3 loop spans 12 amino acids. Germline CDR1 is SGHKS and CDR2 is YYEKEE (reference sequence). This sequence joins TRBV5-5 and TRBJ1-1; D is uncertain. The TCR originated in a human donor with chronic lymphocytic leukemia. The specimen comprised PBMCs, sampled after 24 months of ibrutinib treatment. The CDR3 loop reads CASRRADTEAFF. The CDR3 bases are TGTGCCAGCAGGAGGGCGGACACTGAAGCTTTCTTT.